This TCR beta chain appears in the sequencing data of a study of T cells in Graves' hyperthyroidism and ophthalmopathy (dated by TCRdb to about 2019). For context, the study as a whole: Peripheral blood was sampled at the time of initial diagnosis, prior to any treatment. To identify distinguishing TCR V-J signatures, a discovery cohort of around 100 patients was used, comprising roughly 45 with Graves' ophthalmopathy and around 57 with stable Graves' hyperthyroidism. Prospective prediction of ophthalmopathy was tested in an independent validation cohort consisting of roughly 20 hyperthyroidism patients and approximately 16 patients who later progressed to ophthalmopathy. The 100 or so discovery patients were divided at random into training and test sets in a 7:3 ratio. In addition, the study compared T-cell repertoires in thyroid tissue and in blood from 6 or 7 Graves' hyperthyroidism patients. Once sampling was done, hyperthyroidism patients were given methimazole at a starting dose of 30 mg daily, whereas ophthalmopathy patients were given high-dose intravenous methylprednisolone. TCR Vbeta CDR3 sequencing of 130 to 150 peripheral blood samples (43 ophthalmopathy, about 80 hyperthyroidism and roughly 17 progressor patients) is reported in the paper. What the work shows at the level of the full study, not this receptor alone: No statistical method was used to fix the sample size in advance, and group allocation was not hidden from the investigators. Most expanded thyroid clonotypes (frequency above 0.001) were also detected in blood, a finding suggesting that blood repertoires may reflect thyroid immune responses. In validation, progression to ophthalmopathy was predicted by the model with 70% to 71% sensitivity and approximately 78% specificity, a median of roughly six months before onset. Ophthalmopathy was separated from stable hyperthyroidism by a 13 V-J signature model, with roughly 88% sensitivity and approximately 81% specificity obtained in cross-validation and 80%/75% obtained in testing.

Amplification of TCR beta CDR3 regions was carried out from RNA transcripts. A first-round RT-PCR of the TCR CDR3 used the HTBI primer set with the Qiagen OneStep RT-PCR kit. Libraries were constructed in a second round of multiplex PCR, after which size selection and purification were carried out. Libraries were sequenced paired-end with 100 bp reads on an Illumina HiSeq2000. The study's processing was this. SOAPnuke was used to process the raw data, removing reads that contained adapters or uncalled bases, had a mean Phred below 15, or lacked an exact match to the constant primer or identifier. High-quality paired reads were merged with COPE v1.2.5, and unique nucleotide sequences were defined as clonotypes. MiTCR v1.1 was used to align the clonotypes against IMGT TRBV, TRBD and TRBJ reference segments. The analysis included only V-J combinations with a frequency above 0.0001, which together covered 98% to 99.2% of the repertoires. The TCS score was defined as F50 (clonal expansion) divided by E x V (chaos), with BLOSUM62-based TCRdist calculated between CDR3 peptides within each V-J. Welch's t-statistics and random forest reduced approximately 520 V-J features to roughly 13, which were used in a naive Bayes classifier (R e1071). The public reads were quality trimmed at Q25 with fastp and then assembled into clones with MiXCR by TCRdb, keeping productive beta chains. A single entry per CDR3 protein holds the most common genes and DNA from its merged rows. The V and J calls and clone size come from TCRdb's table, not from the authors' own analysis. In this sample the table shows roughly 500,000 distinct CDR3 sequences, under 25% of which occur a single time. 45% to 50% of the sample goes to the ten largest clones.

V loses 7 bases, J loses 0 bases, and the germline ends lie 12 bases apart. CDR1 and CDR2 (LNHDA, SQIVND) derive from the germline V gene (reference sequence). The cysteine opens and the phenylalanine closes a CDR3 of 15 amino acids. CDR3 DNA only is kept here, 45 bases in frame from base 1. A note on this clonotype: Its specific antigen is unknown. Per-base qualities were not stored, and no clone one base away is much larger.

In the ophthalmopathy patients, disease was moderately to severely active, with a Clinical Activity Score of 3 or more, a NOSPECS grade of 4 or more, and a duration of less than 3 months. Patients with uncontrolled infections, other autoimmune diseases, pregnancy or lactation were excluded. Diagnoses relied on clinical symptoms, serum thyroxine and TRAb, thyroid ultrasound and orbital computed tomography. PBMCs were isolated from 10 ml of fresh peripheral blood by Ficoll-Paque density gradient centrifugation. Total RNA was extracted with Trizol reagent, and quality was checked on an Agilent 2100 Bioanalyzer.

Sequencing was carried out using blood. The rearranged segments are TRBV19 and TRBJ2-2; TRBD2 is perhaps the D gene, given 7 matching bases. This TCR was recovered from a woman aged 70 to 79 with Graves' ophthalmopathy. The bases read TGTGCCAGTACCCCGGGGGGCGCGAACACCGGGGAGCTGTTTTTT. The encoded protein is CASTPGGANTGELFF.